The rows below give T cell receptor beta chains drawn from one sample of a study of blood T cell repertoires in COVID-19. The table came from immunoSEQ multiplex PCR; TCRdb's copy has only in-frame clones and leaves some out. This sample has about 58,000 clones; about 80% occur once, and the top ten carry roughly 10%. Specimen: peripheral blood. The source of these receptors is a man in his fifties or sixties with COVID-19, enrolled during active disease. CDR3s include the opening cysteine and the closing phenylalanine or tryptophan. Fields, in order: clone size, D gene, J gene, V gene, CDR3 DNA, CDR3 protein. The D gene is left open where the match is weak. Some rows have no size entry. The others give once, few or many, or a class for an expanded clone.

NA	TRBD1	TRBJ2-5	TRBV14	TGTGCCAGCAGCCAACGGACAGGGTTTCGAGAGACCCAGTACTTC	CASSQRTGFRETQYF
NA	NA	TRBJ2-5	TRBV6-1	TGTGCCAGCAGTGAAGCGCGGTTTCAGCTTCAAGAGACCCAGTACTTC	CASSEARFQLQETQYF
NA	NA	TRBJ2-7	TRBV12-3/TRBV12-4	TGTGCCAGCAGTTCAACCGGGGGCTACGAGCAGTACTTC	CASSSTGGYEQYF
NA	TRBD2	TRBJ2-7	TRBV7-2	TGTGCCAGCAGCCTGAGCGGGAGCTCCTACGAGCAGTACTTC	CASSLSGSSYEQYF
once	NA	TRBJ2-7	TRBV18	TGTGCCAGCTCACCTCTTCCAGCAGGGGCCACCTACGAGCAGTACTTC	CASSPLPAGATYEQYF
NA	NA	TRBJ2-7	TRBV20-1	TGCAGTGCTAGACACACCTACGAGCAGTACTTC	CSARHTYEQYF
few	NA	TRBJ1-5	TRBV10-3	TGTGCCATCAGTGGACAGGAATATAGCAATCAGCCCCAGCATTTT	CAISGQEYSNQPQHF
NA	TRBD1	TRBJ2-2	TRBV19	TGTGCCAGTAGTTGGGACAGTAACACCGGGGAGCTGTTTTTT	CASSWDSNTGELFF
once	TRBD2	TRBJ2-7	TRBV11-2	TGTGCCAGCAGCTTAAGACGACTAGCGGAGCACGAGCAGTACTTC	CASSLRRLAEHEQYF
many	NA	TRBJ1-3	TRBV28	TGTGCCAGCAGTTTAGAAGAGCAGTTGGAGGGCACCATATATTTT	CASSLEEQLEGTIYF
NA	NA	TRBJ2-1	TRBV21-1	TGTGCCAGCAGAGCGATGTTTCACTTACCTAACAATGAGCAGTTCTTC	CASRAMFHLPNNEQFF
NA	TRBD2	TRBJ2-3	TRBV19	TGTGCCAGTACCCTAGGAGGCGGGGGTATCACAGATACGCAGTATTTT	CASTLGGGGITDTQYF
NA	TRBD2	TRBJ2-1	TRBV7-8	TGTGCCAGCAGCTTCTTCACTAGCGGGAGTTTCATAAATGAGCAGTTCTTC	CASSFFTSGSFINEQFF
NA	NA	TRBJ2-4	TRBV11-2	TGTGCCAGCAGCTCCGGACTAGCCAAAAACATTCAGTACTTC	CASSSGLAKNIQYF
NA	NA	TRBJ1-5	TRBV6-5	TGTGCCAGCAAAATAGGGACATCAAGGGGTCAGCCCCAGCATTTT	CASKIGTSRGQPQHF
NA	NA	TRBJ1-5	TRBV4-1	TGCGCCAGCAGCCAAGCCTACAGGGAACTGGGTCAGCCCCAGCATTTT	CASSQAYRELGQPQHF
NA	TRBD1	TRBJ2-7	TRBV6-5	TGTGCCAGCATCCTAACCGGGACAGGCAGAATCGAGCAGTACTTC	CASILTGTGRIEQYF
NA	NA	TRBJ2-7	TRBV28	TGTGCCAGCAGTTTAAGAGGCCTCGAGCAGTACTTC	CASSLRGLEQYF
NA	NA	TRBJ2-3	TRBV18	TGTGCCAGCTCAGAGACTAGGCCCCCAGATACGCAGTATTTT	CASSETRPPDTQYF
NA	NA	TRBJ1-1	TRBV30	TGTGCCTGGAGTGGCGACAGCAGGGTCACTGAAGCTTTCTTT	CAWSGDSRVTEAFF
NA	NA	TRBJ2-2	TRBV10-3	TGTGCCTCCGGCGGAGGGCGGGACACCGGGGAGCTGTTTTTT	CASGGGRDTGELFF
NA	TRBD2	TRBJ2-3	TRBV7-2	TGTGCCAGCAGCTATAGCGGGAGGGCCCCAGATACGCAGTATTTT	CASSYSGRAPDTQYF
once	NA	TRBJ2-3	TRBV9	TGTGCCAGCAGCGTAAGGGCGACAGCCGGCCCAGATACGCAGTATTTT	CASSVRATAGPDTQYF
NA	NA	TRBJ2-3	TRBV20-1	TGCAGTGCTAGTAGCGCGGATACGCAGTATTTT	CSASSADTQYF
few	TRBD1	TRBJ2-2	TRBV28	TGTGCCAGCAGTTTATTGCCGGGACAGGGAACCGGGGAGCTGTTTTTT	CASSLLPGQGTGELFF
NA	NA	TRBJ1-1	TRBV9	TGTGCCAGCAGCGTAGGGGTAAGGGCGGGAGACACTGAAGCTTTCTTT	CASSVGVRAGDTEAFF
NA	NA	TRBJ2-3	TRBV15	TGTGCCACCAGCCGCGGGCCCTCAGATACGCAGTATTTT	CATSRGPSDTQYF
once	NA	TRBJ1-5	TRBV27	TGTGCCAGCAGACAGGGTTACGGCAATCAGCCCCAGCATTTT	CASRQGYGNQPQHF
few	TRBD1	TRBJ1-2	TRBV6-1	TGTGCCAGCAGTGAGGGACAGTTTAAAATTGGCTACACCTTC	CASSEGQFKIGYTF
NA	NA	TRBJ1-3	TRBV28	TGTGCCAGCAGTCCCATGGGGGGTTCTGGAAACACCATATATTTT	CASSPMGGSGNTIYF
NA	NA	TRBJ2-3	TRBV9	TGTGCCAGCAGCGTAACACTCCCGGGGGATACGCAGTATTTT	CASSVTLPGDTQYF
NA	NA	TRBJ2-5	TRBV6-6	TGTGCCAGCAGGGCAGGCCAAGAGACCCAGTACTTC	CASRAGQETQYF
NA	TRBD1	TRBJ2-5	TRBV15	TGTGCCACCAGCGTTCTACTCGGGACAGCGAAAGAGACCCAGTACTTC	CATSVLLGTAKETQYF
once	NA	TRBJ1-1	TRBV18	TGTGCCAGCTCATCGAGCGTGAACACTGAAGCTTTCTTT	CASSSSVNTEAFF
NA	NA	TRBJ1-2	TRBV5-1	TGCGCCAGCAGCCGGACAGATCCTTACTATGGCTACACCTTC	CASSRTDPYYGYTF
many	TRBD1	TRBJ2-7	TRBV6-1	TGTGCCAGCAGTGAACCGGGACAGGGTTACGACGAGCAGTACTTC	CASSEPGQGYDEQYF
NA	TRBD1	TRBJ2-7	TRBV6-5	TGTGCCAGCAGCAAAGGGACAGCCTACGAGCAGTACTTC	CASSKGTAYEQYF
NA	NA	TRBJ1-1	TRBV6-4	TGTGCCAGCAGTCCGGACAGCAACACTGAAGCTTTCTTT	CASSPDSNTEAFF
NA	NA	TRBJ1-4	TRBV4-2	TGTGCCAGCAGCCAGGACCCGGGACACACAGAAAAACTGTTTTTT	CASSQDPGHTEKLFF
NA	NA	TRBJ2-3	TRBV28	TGTGCCAGCAGATATAGCACAGATACGCAGTATTTT	CASRYSTDTQYF
NA	NA	TRBJ2-7	TRBV28	TGTGCCAGCAGCTTGACTAGAGCGTACGAGCAGTACTTC	CASSLTRAYEQYF
NA	TRBD1	TRBJ2-7	TRBV7-7	TGTGCTAGCAGCGAGGGACAGGGCCCCCCCTACGAGCAGTACTTC	CASSEGQGPPYEQYF
NA	NA	TRBJ1-1	TRBV5-1	TGCGCCAGCAGCCCCGGGATTTGGGGAATGAACACTGAAGCTTTCTTT	CASSPGIWGMNTEAFF
NA	NA	TRBJ2-2	TRBV11-3	TGTGCCAGCAGCCACACGAACACCGGGGAGCTGTTTTTT	CASSHTNTGELFF
once	NA	TRBJ1-4	TRBV5-1	TGCGCCAGCAGCCCGCGCGGGGGTCCGCTTAATGAAAAACTGTTTTTT	CASSPRGGPLNEKLFF
NA	NA	TRBJ1-4	TRBV11-2	TGTGCCAGCAGCTTATATACAGGGCTTAATGAAAAACTGTTTTTT	CASSLYTGLNEKLFF
NA	TRBD1	TRBJ1-4	TRBV18	TGTGCCAGCTCACCCGACGGACAGGGGGGAACTAATGAAAAACTGTTTTTT	CASSPDGQGGTNEKLFF
few	NA	TRBJ1-4	TRBV7-3	TGTGCCAGCAGCTTAATCTCGGGGGATGAAAAACTGTTTTTT	CASSLISGDEKLFF
NA	TRBD2	TRBJ2-7	TRBV30	TGTGCCTGGAGTGGTACTAGCGGGAGGACGTTCTACGAGCAGTACTTC	CAWSGTSGRTFYEQYF
once	NA	TRBJ2-2	TRBV5-1	TGCGCCAGCAGCCTGGGGGAGTTTAACGGCGGGGAGCTGTTTTTT	CASSLGEFNGGELFF
NA	NA	TRBJ2-7	TRBV27	TGTGCCAGCAGTAGGACTATTATATACGAGCAGTACTTC	CASSRTIIYEQYF
NA	NA	TRBJ2-2	TRBV9	TGTGCCAGCAGCGTATTGGGAGGACCCGGGGAGCTGTTTTTT	CASSVLGGPGELFF
NA	NA	TRBJ2-2	TRBV18	TGTGCCAGCTCGTGGAGGACCGACTCGGTAACCGGGGAGCTGTTTTTT	CASSWRTDSVTGELFF
NA	NA	TRBJ2-6	TRBV11-1	TGTGCCAGCAGCTTAACGGAGTCTGGGGCCAACGTCCTGACTTTC	CASSLTESGANVLTF